The clone carrying this TCR beta chain was seen a few times. The antigen remains undetermined. The germline CDR1 and CDR2 sequences are SGDLS and YYNGEE. Trimming took 2 bases from V and 6 from J; bases not matched to a gene: 6. The CDR3 runs to 14 residues. The data were obtained in a study of cytomegalovirus exposure and HLA in healthy donors. Study outcomes and limitations: Association of a missense DCLRE1C variant with TCR beta V- and J-gene trimming was reported in a later analysis. Productive status was seen about 90% or about 30% of the time for most TCR beta V segments in an earlier analysis.

The PCR used 60 Vbeta and 13 Jbeta primers. Using immunoSEQ multiplex PCR, the repertoire was profiled, and TCRdb retains in-frame clones only, with some absent. This sample has over 100,000 clones; around 73% occur once, and the top ten carry under 8.5%. This clonotype originated in a man between 35 and 55 years old in good health and CMV-seronegative. V usage is TRBV9 and J usage is TRBJ2-3; TRBD1 matches 7 bases. The source material was PBMCs. CDR3 nucleotide sequence: TGTGCCAGCAGCGTCGGCTCACAGGGGGATACGCAGTATTTT. Protein sequence: CASSVGSQGDTQYF.